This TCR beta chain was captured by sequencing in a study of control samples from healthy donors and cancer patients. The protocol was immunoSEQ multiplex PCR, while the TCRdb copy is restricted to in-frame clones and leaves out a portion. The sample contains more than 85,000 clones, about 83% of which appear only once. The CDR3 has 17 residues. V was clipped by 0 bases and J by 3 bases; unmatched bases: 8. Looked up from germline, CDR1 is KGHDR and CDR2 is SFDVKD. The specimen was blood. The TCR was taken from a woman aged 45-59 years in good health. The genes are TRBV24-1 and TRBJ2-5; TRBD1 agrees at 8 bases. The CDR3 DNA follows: TGTGCCACCAGTGATTTGAGGGCAGGGGGCGCGGAAGAGACCCAGTACTTC. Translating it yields CATSDLRAGGAEETQYF.